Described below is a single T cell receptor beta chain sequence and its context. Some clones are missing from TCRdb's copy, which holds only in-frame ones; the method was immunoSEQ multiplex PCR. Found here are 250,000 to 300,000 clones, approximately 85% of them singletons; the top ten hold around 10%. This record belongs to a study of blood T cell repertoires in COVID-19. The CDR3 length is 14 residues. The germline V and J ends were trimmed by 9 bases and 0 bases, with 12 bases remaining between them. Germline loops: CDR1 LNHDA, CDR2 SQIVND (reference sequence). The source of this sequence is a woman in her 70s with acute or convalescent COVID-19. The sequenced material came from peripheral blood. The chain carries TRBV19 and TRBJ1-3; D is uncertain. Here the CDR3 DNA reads TGTGCCAGCCTGGACTCTTCCTCTGGAAACACCATATATTTT. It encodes CASLDSSSGNTIYF.